These T cell receptor beta chains were read from a single sample in a study of CD4 T cells in relation to SARS-CoV-2 and coronaviruses. Measured with immunoSEQ multiplex PCR; TCRdb has only the in-frame clones, and not every one. The profile shows 25,000 to 30,000 clones, 75% of them singletons. No antigen has been identified for these receptors. The specimen was CD4+ T cells from PBMCs, cultured in vitro. The source is a human donor in good health. Each CDR3 is given with its conserved first and last residue.

TRBJ2-4 TRBV30 CAWNGYGNIQYF
TRBJ1-2 TRBV6-2/TRBV6-3 CASSQNRVFHGYTF
TRBJ2-5 TRBV6-5 CASRSTRVGTQYF
TRBJ1-5 TRBV7-9 CASSWTGGGNQPQHF
TRBJ2-5 TRBV4-1 CASSQLAGVETQYF
TRBJ2-2 TRBV12-3/TRBV12-4 CASSRGGTGELFF
TRBJ2-3 TRBV5-1 CASSFAQRGTRDTQYF
TRBJ2-5 TRBV3-1/TRBV3-2 CASSPSTGRETQYF
TRBJ2-7 TRBV7-2 CASSRLAESYEQYF
TRBJ1-5 TRBV2 CASRQGTSNQPQHF
TRBJ2-7 TRBV18 CASSPGRAYEQYF
TRBJ2-2 TRBV5-1 CASSFLTGASNTGELFF
TRBJ1-1 TRBV19 CASSISAVNTEAFF
TRBJ1-1 TRBV4-3 CASSQGRDRFEAFF
TRBJ2-7 TRBV18 CASSPEVAPRGLQYF
TRBJ2-3 TRBV7-2 CASSLGGYTDTQYF
TRBJ1-5 TRBV7-2 CASSLNQGGNQPQHF
TRBJ2-4 TRBV9 CASGQDRFMGAKNIQYF
TRBJ1-2 TRBV5-4 CASSLANYGYTF
TRBJ1-6 TRBV5-4 CASSLGFPGANSPLHF
TRBJ2-4 TRBV3-1/TRBV3-2 CASSQDGPPSRDQYF
TRBJ2-2 TRBV11-3 CASSPNPGQLTGELFF
TRBJ1-6 TRBV10-3 CAISETLLGIANSPLHF
TRBJ1-1 TRBV5-4 CASSLGEGRTEAFF
TRBJ1-2 TRBV2 CASSEGGGRFNYGYTF
TRBJ1-2 TRBV4-1 CASSQTWTGAESYTF
TRBJ2-1 TRBV5-5 CASSLVITSNEQFF
TRBJ2-1 TRBV7-8 CASSPRTASSYNEQFF
TRBJ2-7 TRBV7-8 CASSFSGAGESGRYEQYF
TRBJ2-7 TRBV5-1 CASSLARDAEQYF
TRBJ2-1 TRBV10-2 CASRTSGGANEQFF
TRBJ1-5 TRBV2 CASRATGDQPQHF
TRBJ1-6 TRBV2 CASSEEWTPNSPLHF
TRBJ2-3 TRBV5-1 CASSFSSTDTQYF
TRBJ2-5 TRBV11-2 CASSLSSQETQYF
TRBJ2-1 TRBV5-1 CASSPAGGLEEQFF
TRBJ2-7 TRBV4-3 CASSQSGTGVSYEQYF
TRBJ2-5 TRBV4-1 CASSQEQGVLAEPETQYF
TRBJ2-7 TRBV6-5 CASSYSGSYEQYF
TRBJ1-5 TRBV19 CASSPRSLTSNQPQHF
TRBJ2-1 TRBV4-3 CASSQDRGTRGGRQFF
TRBJ2-3 TRBV5-6 CASSFIVDLISPDTQYF
TRBJ2-3 TRBV4-2 CASSQGVAGPGDTQYF
TRBJ1-1 TRBV18 CASSQGVMNTEAFF
TRBJ2-7 TRBV4-3 CASSPLMGQGYEQYF
TRBJ1-6 TRBV9 CASSVDLMDSPLHF
TRBJ1-5 TRBV6-5 CASRRDREKDQPQHF
TRBJ2-4 TRBV2 CASKQDLAKNIQYF
TRBJ1-2 TRBV20-1 CSARWGWGYTF
TRBJ2-1 TRBV27 CASTPLGSYNEQFF
TRBJ2-7 TRBV30 CAWSPTRGPTYEQYF
TRBJ2-7 TRBV7-2 CASSLTVFSYEQYF
TRBJ2-7 TRBV7-2 CASSRNNEQYF
TRBJ2-3 TRBV6-4 CASSATVTDYTQYF
TRBJ1-2 TRBV19 CASSPGTGEALWGGYTF
TRBJ1-2 TRBV20-1 CSATEGGGLDGYTF
TRBJ1-6 TRBV19 CASGGGGGNSPLHF
TRBJ2-3 TRBV4-1 CASSPTSGDTQYF
TRBJ2-5 TRBV7-2 CASSTADRGRWGETQYF